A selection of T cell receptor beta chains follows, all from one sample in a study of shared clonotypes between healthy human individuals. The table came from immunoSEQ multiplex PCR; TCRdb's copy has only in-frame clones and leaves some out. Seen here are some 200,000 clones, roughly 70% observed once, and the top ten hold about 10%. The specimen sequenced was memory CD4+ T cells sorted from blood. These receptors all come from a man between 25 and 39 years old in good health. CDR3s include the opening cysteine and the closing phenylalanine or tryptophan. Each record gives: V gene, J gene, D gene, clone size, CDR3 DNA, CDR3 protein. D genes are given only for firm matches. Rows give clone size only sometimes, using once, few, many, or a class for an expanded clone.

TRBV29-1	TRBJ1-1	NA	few	TGCAGCGTTGACCAGGGGTGGACTGAAGCTTTCTTT	CSVDQGWTEAFF
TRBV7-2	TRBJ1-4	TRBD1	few	TGTGCCAGCAGCTCGGACAGGGGGCACACTAATGAAAAACTGTTTTTT	CASSSDRGHTNEKLFF
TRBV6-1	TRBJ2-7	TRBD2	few	TGTGCCAGCCTACGACTAGCGTACTCCTACGAGCAGTACTTC	CASLRLAYSYEQYF
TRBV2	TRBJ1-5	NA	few	TGTGCCAGCAGTGAACGGGCCGAGAATCAGCCCCAGCATTTT	CASSERAENQPQHF
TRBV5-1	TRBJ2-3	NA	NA	TGCGCCAGCAGCCCCTGGGACTCCACAGATACGCAGTATTTT	CASSPWDSTDTQYF
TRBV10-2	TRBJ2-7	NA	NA	TGCGCCAGCAGTGAGTCAGGGCTAGCTTACGAGCAGTACTTC	CASSESGLAYEQYF
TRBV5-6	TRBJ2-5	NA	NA	TGTGCCAGCACCCTGGGGAGGAAAGAGACCCAGTACTTC	CASTLGRKETQYF
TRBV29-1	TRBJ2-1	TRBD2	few	TGCAGCGTTGAAGCAGCAGGACTAGCGGAAAATGAGCAGTTCTTC	CSVEAAGLAENEQFF
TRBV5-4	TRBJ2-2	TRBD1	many	TGTGCCAGCAGAGCTTCAGGGGGCTTCGGGGAGCTGTTTTTT	CASRASGGFGELFF
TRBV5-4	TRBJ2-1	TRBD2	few	TGTGCCAGCAGCCCTCCCCTAGCGGGCAATGAGCAGTTCTTC	CASSPPLAGNEQFF
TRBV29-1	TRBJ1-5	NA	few	TGCAGCGTGCAGGATAGGGGGCAGCCCCAGCATTTT	CSVQDRGQPQHF
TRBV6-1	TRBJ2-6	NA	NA	TGTGCCAGCAGCGGAGGACACTCTGGGGCCAACGTCCTGACTTTC	CASSGGHSGANVLTF
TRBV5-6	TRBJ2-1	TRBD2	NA	TGTGCCAGCAGCCCCCCGGGACTAGCGGGAGGAATGGCCTACAATGAGCAGTTCTTC	CASSPPGLAGGMAYNEQFF
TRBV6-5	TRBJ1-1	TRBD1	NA	TGTGCCAGCAGACGGGACAGTGTCACTGAAGCTTTCTTT	CASRRDSVTEAFF
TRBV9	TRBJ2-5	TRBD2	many	TGTGCCAGCAGCATAGCGGGAAGTCGACAAGAGACCCAGTACTTC	CASSIAGSRQETQYF
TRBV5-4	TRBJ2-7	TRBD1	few	TGTGCCAGCAGCTCCCGACAGGGGGACGAGCAGTACTTC	CASSSRQGDEQYF
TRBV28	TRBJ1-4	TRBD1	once	TGTGCCAGCAGTCCTCCGGGACAGGTCTTGAGGGAAAAACTGTTTTTT	CASSPPGQVLREKLFF
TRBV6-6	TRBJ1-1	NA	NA	TGTGCCAGCAGTTACTCTAGACGGACAAGGGGCACTGAAGCTTTCTTT	CASSYSRRTRGTEAFF
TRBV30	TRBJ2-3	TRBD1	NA	TGTGCCTGGAGTAGGGCAGGGGGCTTTTTAGATACGCAGTATTTT	CAWSRAGGFLDTQYF
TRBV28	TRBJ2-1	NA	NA	TGTGCCAGCAGCCTTCCGAGACTGATCAATGAGCAGTTCTTC	CASSLPRLINEQFF
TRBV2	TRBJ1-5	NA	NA	TGTGCCAGCAGTGAAGACAGTCGTCAGCCCCAGCATTTT	CASSEDSRQPQHF